The sample holds a few counts of the clone carrying this TCR beta chain. The data belong to a study of T-cell memory formation after mild COVID-19. Germline CDR1 is KGHDR and CDR2 is SFDVKD. V was shortened by 2 bases and J by 6 bases, with 12 bases between the two germline ends. The CDR3 totals 15 residues. TCRdb passed the 5' RACE reads through MiXCR, listing each CDR3 protein once. The sample lists a few hundred thousand distinct CDR3 sequences, about 15% occurring once. Material: PBMCs or a T cell subset sorted from them (not recorded which). The TCR originated in a man between 18 and 35 years old who had mild COVID-19 (a few samples of this study predate the infection). Cell type and time point are not known. J is TRBJ2-2 and V is TRBV24-1, with D perhaps assigned TRBD1 or TRBD2 (5 bases each). The CDR3 region is CATSDWTGQSGELFF. The CDR3 coding sequence is TGTGCCACCAGTGATTGGACGGGGCAGTCCGGGGAGCTGTTTTTT.